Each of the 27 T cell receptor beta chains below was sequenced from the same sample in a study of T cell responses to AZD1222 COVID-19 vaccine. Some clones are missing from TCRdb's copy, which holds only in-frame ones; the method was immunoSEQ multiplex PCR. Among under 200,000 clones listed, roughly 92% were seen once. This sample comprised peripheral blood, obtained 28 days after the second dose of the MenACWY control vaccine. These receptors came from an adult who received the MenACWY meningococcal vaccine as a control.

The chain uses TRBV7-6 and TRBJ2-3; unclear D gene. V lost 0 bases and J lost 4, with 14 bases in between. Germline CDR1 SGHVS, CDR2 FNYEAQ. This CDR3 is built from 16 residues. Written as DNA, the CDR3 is TGTGCCAGCAGCTTAGCGCCCGGGCGCGGCGCAGATACGCAGTATTTT. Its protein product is CASSLAPGRGADTQYF.

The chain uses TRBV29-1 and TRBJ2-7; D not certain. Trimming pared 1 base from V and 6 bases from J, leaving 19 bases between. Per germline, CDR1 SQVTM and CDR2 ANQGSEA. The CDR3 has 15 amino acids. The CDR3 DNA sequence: TGCAGCGTTGAAGCCGCTGAAGGATATGGATCCGAGCAGTACTTC. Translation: CSVEAAEGYGSEQYF.

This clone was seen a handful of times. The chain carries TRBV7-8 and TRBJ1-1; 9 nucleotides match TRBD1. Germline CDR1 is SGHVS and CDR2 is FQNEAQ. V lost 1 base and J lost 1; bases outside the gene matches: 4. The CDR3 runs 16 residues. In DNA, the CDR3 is TGTGCCAGCAGCTTAGGACAGGGGGAGACGAACACTGAAGCTTTCTTT. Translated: CASSLGQGETNTEAFF.

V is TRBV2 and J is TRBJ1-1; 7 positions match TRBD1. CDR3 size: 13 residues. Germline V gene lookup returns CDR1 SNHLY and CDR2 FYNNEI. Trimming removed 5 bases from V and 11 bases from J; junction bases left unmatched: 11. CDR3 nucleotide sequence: TGTGCCAGCAGTCTGACAGGGAAGAGTTACGCTTTCTTT. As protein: CASSLTGKSYAFF. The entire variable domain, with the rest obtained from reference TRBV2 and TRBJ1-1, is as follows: EPEVTQTPSHQVTQMGQEVILRCVPISNHLYFYWYRQILGQKVEFLVSFYNNEISEKSEIFDDQFSVERPDGSNFTLKIRSTKLEDSAMYFCASSLTGKSYAFFGQGTRLTVV.

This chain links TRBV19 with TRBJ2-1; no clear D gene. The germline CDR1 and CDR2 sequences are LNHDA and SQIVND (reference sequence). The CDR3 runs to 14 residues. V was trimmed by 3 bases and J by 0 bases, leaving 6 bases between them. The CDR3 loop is CASSIQSSYNEQFF. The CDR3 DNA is TGTGCCAGTAGTATCCAAAGCTCCTACAATGAGCAGTTCTTC. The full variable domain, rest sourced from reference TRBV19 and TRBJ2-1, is DGGITQSPKYLFRKEGQNVTLSCEQNLNHDAMYWYRQDPGQGLRLIYYSQIVNDFQKGDIAEGYSVSREKKESFPLTVTSAQKNPTAFYLCASSIQSSYNEQFFGPGTRLTVL.

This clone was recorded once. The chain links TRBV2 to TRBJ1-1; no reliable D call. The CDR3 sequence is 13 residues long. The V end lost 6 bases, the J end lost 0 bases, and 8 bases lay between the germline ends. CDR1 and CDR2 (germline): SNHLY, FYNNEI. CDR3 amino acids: CASRIGLNTEAFF. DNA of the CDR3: TGTGCCAGCAGAATAGGGTTGAACACTGAAGCTTTCTTT. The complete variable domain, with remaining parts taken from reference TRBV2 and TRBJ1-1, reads EPEVTQTPSHQVTQMGQEVILRCVPISNHLYFYWYRQILGQKVEFLVSFYNNEISEKSEIFDDQFSVERPDGSNFTLKIRSTKLEDSAMYFCASRIGLNTEAFFGQGTRLTVV.

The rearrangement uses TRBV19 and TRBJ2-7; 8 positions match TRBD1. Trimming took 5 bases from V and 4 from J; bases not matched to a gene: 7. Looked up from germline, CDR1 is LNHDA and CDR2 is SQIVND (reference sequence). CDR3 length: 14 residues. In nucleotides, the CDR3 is TGTGCCAGTAGTTTACGGGACAGGTTTTACGAGCAGTACTTC. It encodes CASSLRDRFYEQYF.

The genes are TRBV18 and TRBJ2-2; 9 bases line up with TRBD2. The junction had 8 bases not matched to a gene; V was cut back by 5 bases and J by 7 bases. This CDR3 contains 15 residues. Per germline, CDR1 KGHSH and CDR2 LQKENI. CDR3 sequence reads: CASSMVAGDHGELFF. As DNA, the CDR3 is TGTGCCAGCTCAATGGTAGCGGGAGATCACGGGGAGCTGTTTTTT.

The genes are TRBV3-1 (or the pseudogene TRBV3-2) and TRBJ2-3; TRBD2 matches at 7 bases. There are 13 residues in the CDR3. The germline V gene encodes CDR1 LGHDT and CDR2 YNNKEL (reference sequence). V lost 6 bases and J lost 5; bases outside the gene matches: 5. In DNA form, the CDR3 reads TGTGCCAGCAGGGGCGGGGGTCGAGATACGCAGTATTTT. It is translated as CASRGGGRDTQYF.

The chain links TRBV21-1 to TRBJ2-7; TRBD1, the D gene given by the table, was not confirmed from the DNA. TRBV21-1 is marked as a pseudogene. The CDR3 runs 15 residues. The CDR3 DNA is TGTGCCAGCAGCAAAGAGGTGGGGGCCCCTTTAGAGCAGTACTTC. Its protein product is CASSKEVGAPLEQYF.

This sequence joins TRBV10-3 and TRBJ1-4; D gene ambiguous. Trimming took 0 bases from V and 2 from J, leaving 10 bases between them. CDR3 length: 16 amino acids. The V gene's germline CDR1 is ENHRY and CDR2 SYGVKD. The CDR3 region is CAISESGRGTNEKLFF. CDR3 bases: TGTGCCATCAGTGAGTCAGGGCGAGGGACTAATGAAAAACTGTTTTTT.

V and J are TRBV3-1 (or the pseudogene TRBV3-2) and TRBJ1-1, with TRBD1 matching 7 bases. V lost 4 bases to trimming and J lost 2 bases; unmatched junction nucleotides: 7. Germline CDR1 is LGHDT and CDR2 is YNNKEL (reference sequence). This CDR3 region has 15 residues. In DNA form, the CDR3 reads TGTGCCAGCAGCCCGCTTCAGGGGGGTAACACTGAAGCTTTCTTT. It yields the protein CASSPLQGGNTEAFF.

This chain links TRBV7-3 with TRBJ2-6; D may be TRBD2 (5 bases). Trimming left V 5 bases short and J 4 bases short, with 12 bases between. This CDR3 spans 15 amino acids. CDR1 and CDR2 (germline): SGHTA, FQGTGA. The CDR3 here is CASSRTSPGANVLTF. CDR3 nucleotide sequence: TGTGCCAGCAGCAGGACTTCGCCCGGGGCCAACGTCCTGACTTTC.

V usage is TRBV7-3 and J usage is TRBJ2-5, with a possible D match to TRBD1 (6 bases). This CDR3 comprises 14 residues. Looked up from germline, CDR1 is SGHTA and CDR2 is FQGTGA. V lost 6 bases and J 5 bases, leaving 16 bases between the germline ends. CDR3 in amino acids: CASRGAPSRETQYF. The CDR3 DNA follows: TGTGCCAGCAGGGGGGCTCCTTCAAGGGAGACCCAGTACTTC.

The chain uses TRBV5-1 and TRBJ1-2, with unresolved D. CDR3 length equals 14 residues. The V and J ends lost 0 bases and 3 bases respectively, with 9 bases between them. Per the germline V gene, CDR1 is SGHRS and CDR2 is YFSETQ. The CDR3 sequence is CASSLDVGDYGYTF. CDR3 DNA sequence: TGCGCCAGCAGCTTGGATGTTGGGGACTATGGCTACACCTTC. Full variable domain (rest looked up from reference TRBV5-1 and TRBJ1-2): KAGVTQTPRYLIKTRGQQVTLSCSPISGHRSVSWYQQTPGQGLQFLFEYFSETQRNKGNFPGRFSGRQFSNSRSEMNVSTLELGDSALYLCASSLDVGDYGYTFGSGTRLTVV.

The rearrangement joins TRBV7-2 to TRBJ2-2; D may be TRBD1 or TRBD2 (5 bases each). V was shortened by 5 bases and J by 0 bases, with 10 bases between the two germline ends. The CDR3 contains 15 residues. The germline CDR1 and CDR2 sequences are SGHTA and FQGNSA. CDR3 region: CASSRGRANTGELFF. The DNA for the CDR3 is TGTGCCAGCAGCCGGGGACGAGCGAACACCGGGGAGCTGTTTTTT.

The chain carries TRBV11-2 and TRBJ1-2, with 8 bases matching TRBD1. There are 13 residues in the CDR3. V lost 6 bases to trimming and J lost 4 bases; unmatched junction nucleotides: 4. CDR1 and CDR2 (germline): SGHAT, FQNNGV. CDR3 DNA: TGTGCCAGCAGTTCTCAGGGGGCCTATGGCTACACCTTC. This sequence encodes CASSSQGAYGYTF.

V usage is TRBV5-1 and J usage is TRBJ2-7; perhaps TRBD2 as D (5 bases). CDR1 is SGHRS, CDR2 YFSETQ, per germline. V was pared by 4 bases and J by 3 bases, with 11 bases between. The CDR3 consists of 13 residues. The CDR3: CASSPSGNYEQYF. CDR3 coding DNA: TGCGCCAGCAGCCCCAGCGGCAACTACGAGCAGTACTTC.

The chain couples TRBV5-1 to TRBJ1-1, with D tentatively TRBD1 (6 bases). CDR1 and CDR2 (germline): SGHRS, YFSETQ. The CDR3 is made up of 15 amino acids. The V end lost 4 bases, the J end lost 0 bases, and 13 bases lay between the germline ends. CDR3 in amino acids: CASSNDGQLNTEAFF. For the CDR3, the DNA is TGCGCCAGCAGCAACGACGGACAGTTGAACACTGAAGCTTTCTTT.

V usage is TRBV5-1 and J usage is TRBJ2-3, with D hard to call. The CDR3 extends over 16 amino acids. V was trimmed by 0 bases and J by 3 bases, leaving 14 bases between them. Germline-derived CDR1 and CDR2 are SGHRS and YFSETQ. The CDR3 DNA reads TGCGCCAGCAGCTTGGCCGATACCCAAAGGACAGATACGCAGTATTTT. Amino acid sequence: CASSLADTQRTDTQYF.

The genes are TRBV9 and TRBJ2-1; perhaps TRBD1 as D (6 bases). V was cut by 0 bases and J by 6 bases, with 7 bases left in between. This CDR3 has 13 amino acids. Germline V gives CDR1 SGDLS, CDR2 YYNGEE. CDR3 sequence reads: CASSVDRVNEQFF. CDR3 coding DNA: TGTGCCAGCAGCGTAGACAGGGTCAATGAGCAGTTCTTC.

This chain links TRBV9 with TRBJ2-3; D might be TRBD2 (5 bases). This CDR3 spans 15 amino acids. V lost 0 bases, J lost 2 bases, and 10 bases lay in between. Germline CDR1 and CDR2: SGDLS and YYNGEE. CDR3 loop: CASSVGVSDTDTQYF. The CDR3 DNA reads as TGTGCCAGCAGCGTAGGCGTTAGCGACACAGATACGCAGTATTTT.

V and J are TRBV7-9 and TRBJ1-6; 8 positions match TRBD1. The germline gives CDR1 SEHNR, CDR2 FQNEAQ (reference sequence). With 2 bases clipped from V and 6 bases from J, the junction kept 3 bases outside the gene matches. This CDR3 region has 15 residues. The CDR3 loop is CASSLHGQGNSPLHF. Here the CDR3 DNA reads TGTGCCAGCAGCTTACATGGACAGGGTAATTCACCCCTCCACTTT. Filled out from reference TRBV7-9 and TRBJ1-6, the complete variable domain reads DTGVSQNPRHKITKRGQNVTFRCDPISEHNRLYWYRQTLGQGPEFLTYFQNEAQLEKSRLLSDRFSAERPKGSFSTLEIQRTEQGDSAMYLCASSLHGQGNSPLHFGNGTRLTVT.

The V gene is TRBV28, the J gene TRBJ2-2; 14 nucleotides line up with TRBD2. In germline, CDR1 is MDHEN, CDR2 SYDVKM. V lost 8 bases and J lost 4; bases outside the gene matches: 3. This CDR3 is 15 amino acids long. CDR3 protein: CASHGLAGGTGELFF. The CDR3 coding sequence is TGTGCCAGCCACGGACTAGCGGGAGGCACCGGGGAGCTGTTTTTT. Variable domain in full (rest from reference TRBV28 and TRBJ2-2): DVKVTQSSRYLVKRTGEKVFLECVQDMDHENMFWYRQDPGLGLRLIYFSYDVKMKEKGDIPEGYSVSREKKERFSLILESASTNQTSMYLCASHGLAGGTGELFFGEGSRLTVL.

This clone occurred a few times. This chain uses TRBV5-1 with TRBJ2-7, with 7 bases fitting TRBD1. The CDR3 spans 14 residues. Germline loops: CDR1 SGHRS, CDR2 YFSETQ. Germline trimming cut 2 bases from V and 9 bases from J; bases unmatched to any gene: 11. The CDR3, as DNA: TGCGCCAGCAGCTTAGAGACAGGGCACCAAGGGCAGTACTTC. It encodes CASSLETGHQGQYF.

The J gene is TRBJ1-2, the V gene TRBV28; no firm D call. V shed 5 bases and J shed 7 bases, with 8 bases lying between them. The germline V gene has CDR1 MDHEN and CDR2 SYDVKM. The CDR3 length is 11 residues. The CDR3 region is CASSVGRGYTF. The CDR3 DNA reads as TGTGCCAGCAGTGTGGGTCGTGGCTACACCTTC.

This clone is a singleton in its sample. The CDR3, as DNA: TGTGCCAGCAGCCCGGCCGTGAGCTCCTACGAGCAGTACTTC. Translated, it gives CASSPAVSSYEQYF. The chain uses TRBV3-1 (or the pseudogene TRBV3-2) and TRBJ2-7, with no clear D. This CDR3 has 14 amino acids. Trimming left V 4 bases short and J 0 bases short, with 10 bases between. The germline V gene has CDR1 LGHDT and CDR2 YNNKEL (reference sequence).